These 3 T cell receptor beta chains were all obtained from the same sample, sequenced in a study of T-cell memory formation after mild COVID-19. TCRdb fed the 5' RACE reads into MiXCR, producing one record per CDR3 protein. The sample has 350,000 to 500,000 distinct CDR3 sequences, approximately 19% seen once. Sequencing was performed on PBMCs or a T cell subset sorted from them (not recorded which). The source is a man aged 18 to 29 who had mild COVID-19 (a few samples of this study predate the infection). Cell type and time point are not known.

The chain recombines TRBV19 with TRBJ2-1; D gene unclear. CDR3 length: 15 residues. Trimming took off 7 bases at V and 0 bases at J, with 13 bases between the two ends. Germline V CDR1 and CDR2: LNHDA, SQIVND (reference sequence). CDR3: CASTSGPSSYNEQFF. For the CDR3, the DNA is TGTGCCAGTACCTCCGGGCCGAGCTCCTACAATGAGCAGTTCTTC.

The table lists this clonotype with a few counts. The rearrangement uses TRBV15 and TRBJ1-2; D gene ambiguous. Trimming cost V 0 bases and J 6 bases, with 8 bases left between them. CDR3 length: 13 residues. CDR1 and CDR2 from the germline V gene are LNHNV and YYDKDF (reference sequence). The CDR3 coding sequence is TGTGCCACCAGCAGAGATCGGGATGATGGCTACACCTTC. It specifies CATSRDRDDGYTF.

This clonotype has just a few counts. This rearrangement joins TRBV5-1 to TRBJ1-5, with a tentative D call TRBD1 (6 bases). Germline V gene sequence: CDR1 SGHRS, CDR2 YFSETQ. This CDR3 contains 15 residues. V was clipped by 0 bases and J by 4 bases, with 11 bases between them. CDR3 protein: CASSLDRATNQPQHF. The CDR3 DNA reads TGCGCCAGCAGCTTGGACAGGGCCACAAATCAGCCCCAGCATTTT. The whole variable domain, remainder taken from reference TRBV5-1 and TRBJ1-5, is KAGVTQTPRYLIKTRGQQVTLSCSPISGHRSVSWYQQTPGQGLQFLFEYFSETQRNKGNFPGRFSGRQFSNSRSEMNVSTLELGDSALYLCASSLDRATNQPQHFGDGTRLSIL.